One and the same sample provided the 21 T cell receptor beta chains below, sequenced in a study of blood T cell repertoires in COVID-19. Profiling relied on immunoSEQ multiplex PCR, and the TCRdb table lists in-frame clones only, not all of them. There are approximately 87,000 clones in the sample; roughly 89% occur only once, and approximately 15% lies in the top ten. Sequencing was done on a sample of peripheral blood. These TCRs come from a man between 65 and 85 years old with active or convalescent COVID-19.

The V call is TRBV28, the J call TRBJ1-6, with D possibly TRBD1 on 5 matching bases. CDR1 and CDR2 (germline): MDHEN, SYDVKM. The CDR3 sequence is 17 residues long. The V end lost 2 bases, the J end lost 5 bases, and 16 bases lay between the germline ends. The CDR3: CASSLLSGARNNSPLHF. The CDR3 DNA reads TGTGCCAGCAGTTTACTGAGCGGGGCGAGGAATAATTCACCCCTCCACTTT.

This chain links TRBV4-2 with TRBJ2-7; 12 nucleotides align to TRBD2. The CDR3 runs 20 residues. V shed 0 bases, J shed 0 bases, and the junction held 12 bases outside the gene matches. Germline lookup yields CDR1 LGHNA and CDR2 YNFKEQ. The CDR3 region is CASSQDTGLAGRIGSYEQYF. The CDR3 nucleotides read TGTGCCAGCAGCCAAGATACCGGACTAGCGGGAAGAATAGGCTCCTACGAGCAGTACTTC.

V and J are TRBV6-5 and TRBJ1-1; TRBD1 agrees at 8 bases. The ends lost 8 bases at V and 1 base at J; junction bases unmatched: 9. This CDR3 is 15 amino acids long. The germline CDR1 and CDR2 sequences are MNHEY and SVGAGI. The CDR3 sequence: CASRYRGDTNTEAFF. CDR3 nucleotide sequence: TGTGCCAGCCGCTACAGGGGGGATACGAACACTGAAGCTTTCTTT.

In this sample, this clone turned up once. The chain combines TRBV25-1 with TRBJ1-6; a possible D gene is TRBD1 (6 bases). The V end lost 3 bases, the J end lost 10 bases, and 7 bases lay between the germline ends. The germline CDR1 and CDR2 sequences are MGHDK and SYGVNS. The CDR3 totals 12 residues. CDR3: CASSDQGSPLHF. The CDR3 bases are TGTGCCAGCAGTGACCAGGGGTCACCCCTCCACTTT.

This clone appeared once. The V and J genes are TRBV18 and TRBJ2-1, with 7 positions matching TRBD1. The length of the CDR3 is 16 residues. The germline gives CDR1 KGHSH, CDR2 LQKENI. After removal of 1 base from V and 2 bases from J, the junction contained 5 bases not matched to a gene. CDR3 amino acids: CASSPQQGNTYNEQFF. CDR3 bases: TGTGCCAGCTCACCACAACAGGGGAATACCTACAATGAGCAGTTCTTC.

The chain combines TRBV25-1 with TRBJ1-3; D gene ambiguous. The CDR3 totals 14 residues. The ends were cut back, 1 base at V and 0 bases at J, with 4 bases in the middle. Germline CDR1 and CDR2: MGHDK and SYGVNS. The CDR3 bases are TGTGCCAGCAGTGAATCCAACTCTGGAAACACCATATATTTT. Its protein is CASSESNSGNTIYF.

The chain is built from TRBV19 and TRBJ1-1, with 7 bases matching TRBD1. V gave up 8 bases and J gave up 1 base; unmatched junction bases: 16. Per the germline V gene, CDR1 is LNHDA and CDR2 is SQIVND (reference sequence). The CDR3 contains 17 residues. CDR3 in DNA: TGTGCCAGTTATACAGGGGCCGCAGGTATCCCGAACACTGAAGCTTTCTTT. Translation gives CASYTGAAGIPNTEAFF.

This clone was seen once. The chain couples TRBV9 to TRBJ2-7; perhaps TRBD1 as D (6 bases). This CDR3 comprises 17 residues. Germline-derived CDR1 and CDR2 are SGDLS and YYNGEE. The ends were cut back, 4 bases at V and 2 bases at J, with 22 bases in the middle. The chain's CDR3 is CASSPSPQGRGTYEQYF. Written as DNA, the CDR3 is TGTGCCAGCAGCCCCTCCCCACAGGGTAGGGGGACCTACGAGCAGTACTTC.

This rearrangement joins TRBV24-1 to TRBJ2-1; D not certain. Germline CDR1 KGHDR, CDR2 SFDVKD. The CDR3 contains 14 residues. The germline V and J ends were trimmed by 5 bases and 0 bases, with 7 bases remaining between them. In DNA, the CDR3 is TGTGCCACCAGTGCTCTTAGCTCCTACAATGAGCAGTTCTTC. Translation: CATSALSSYNEQFF.

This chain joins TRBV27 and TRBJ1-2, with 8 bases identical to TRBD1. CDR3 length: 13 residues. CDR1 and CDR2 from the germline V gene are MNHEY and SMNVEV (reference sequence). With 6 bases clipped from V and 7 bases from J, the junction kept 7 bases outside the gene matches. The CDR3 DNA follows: TGTGCCAGCAGCACGACAGGGGTGTCTGGCTACACCTTC. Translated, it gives CASSTTGVSGYTF.

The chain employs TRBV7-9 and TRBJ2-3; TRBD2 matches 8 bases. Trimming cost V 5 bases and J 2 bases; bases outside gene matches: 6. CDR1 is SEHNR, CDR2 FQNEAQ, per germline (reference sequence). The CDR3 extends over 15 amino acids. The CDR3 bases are TGTGCCAGCAGCCCAATAGCGGGATCCACAGATACGCAGTATTTT. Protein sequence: CASSPIAGSTDTQYF. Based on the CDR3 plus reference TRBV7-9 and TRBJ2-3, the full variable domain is DTGVSQNPRHKITKRGQNVTFRCDPISEHNRLYWYRQTLGQGPEFLTYFQNEAQLEKSRLLSDRFSAERPKGSFSTLEIQRTEQGDSAMYLCASSPIAGSTDTQYFGPGTRLTVL.

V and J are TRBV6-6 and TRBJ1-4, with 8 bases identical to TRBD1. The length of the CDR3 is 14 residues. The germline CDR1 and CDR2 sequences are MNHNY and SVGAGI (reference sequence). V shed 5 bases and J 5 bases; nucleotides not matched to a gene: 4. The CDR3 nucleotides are TGTGCCAGCAGTCGGCGGACAGGGAATGAAAAACTGTTTTTT. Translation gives CASSRRTGNEKLFF.

CDR3 nucleotide sequence: TGTGCCAGCAGTTGGACAGTATTTCCCTACGAGCAGTACTTC. Residues: CASSWTVFPYEQYF. This chain joins TRBV28 and TRBJ2-7, with a possible D match to TRBD1 (6 bases). CDR1 is MDHEN and CDR2 is SYDVKM in the germline V gene. Trimming took 4 bases from V and 2 from J, leaving 12 bases between them. The CDR3 extends over 14 amino acids.

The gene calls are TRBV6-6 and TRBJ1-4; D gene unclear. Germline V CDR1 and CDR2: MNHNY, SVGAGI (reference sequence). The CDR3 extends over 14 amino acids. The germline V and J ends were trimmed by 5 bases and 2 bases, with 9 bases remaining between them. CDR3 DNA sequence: TGTGCCAGCAGTCCCTCTAGGACTAATGAAAAACTGTTTTTT. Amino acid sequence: CASSPSRTNEKLFF.

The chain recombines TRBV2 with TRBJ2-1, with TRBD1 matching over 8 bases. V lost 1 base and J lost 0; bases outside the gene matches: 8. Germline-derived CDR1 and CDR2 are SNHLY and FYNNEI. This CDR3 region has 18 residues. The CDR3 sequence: CASSEGTGIPPSYNEQFF. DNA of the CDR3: TGTGCCAGCAGTGAAGGGACAGGGATCCCCCCCTCCTACAATGAGCAGTTCTTC.

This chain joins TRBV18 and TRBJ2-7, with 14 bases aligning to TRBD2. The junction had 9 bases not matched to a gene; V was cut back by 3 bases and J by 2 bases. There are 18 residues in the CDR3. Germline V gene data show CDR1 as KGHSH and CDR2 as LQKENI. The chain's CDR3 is CASSPGTSGSGGTYEQYF. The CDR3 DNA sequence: TGTGCCAGCTCACCGGGGACTAGCGGGAGTGGGGGGACCTACGAGCAGTACTTC.

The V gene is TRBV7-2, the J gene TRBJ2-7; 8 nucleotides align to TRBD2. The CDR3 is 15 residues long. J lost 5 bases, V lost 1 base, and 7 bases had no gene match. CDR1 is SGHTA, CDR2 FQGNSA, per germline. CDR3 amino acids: CASSLGLALYDEQYF. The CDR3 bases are TGTGCCAGCAGCTTAGGACTAGCGTTGTACGACGAGCAGTACTTC.

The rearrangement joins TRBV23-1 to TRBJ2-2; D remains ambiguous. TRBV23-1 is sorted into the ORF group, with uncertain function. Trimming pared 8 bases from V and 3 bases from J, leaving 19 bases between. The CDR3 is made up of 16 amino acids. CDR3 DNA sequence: TGCGCCAGCGGGTCTCGTGAGGAAAATCACACCGGGGAGCTGTTTTTT. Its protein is CASGSREENHTGELFF.

CDR3 sequence: CASSLDGTGAYQPQHF. The CDR3 region has the DNA TGCGCCAGCAGCTTGGATGGGACAGGGGCTTATCAGCCCCAGCATTTT. The genes are TRBV5-1 and TRBJ1-5; TRBD1 matches 10 bases. V lost 0 bases to trimming and J lost 5 bases; unmatched junction nucleotides: 5. The CDR3 has 16 residues. Germline-derived CDR1 and CDR2 are SGHRS and YFSETQ.

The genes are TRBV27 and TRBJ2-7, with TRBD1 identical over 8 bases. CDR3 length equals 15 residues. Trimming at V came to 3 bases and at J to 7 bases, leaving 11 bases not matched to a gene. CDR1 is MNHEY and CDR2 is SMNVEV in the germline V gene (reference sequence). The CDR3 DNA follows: TGTGCCAGCAGTTTCGGACAGGGCTTTGGTGGGGAGCAGTACTTC. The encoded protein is CASSFGQGFGGEQYF.

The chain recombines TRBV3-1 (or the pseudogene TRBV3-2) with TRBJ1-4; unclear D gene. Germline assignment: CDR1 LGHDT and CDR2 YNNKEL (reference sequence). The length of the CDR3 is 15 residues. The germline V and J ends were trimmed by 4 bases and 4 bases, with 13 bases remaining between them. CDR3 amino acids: CASSPRGGSNEKLFF. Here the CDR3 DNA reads TGTGCCAGCAGCCCCCGGGGAGGGAGTAATGAAAAACTGTTTTTT.